A selection of T cell receptor beta chains follows, all from one sample in a study of blood T cell repertoires in COVID-19. Only in-frame clones appear in the TCRdb table, and some are missing; sequencing was by immunoSEQ multiplex PCR. The table lists more than 60,000 clones, 87% of them singletons, with nearly 5% in the top ten. Sequencing was carried out using peripheral blood. These TCRs come from a woman older than 75 with active or convalescent COVID-19. CDR3s include the opening cysteine and the closing phenylalanine or tryptophan. The D gene is left open where the match is weak. The size entry is marked missing in some rows and otherwise reads once, few, many or a size class.

j_gene	abundance	d_gene	len	v_gene	CDR3aa	CDR3nt
TRBJ1-5	few	TRBD1	12	TRBV7-8	CASGPDREPQHF	TGTGCCAGCGGCCCCGACAGGGAGCCCCAGCATTTT
TRBJ1-1	-	-	14	TRBV20-1	CSASRLGPNTEAFF	TGCAGTGCTAGTAGACTCGGCCCGAACACTGAAGCTTTCTTT
TRBJ2-5	-	TRBD2	16	TRBV7-9	CASSLEPSGLQETQYF	TGTGCCAGCAGCTTAGAGCCGTCGGGACTACAAGAGACCCAGTACTTC
TRBJ1-5	-	-	13	TRBV10-3	CAISEYRGQPQHF	TGTGCCATCAGTGAGTATCGCGGGCAGCCCCAGCATTTT
TRBJ2-7	-	TRBD2	15	TRBV7-2	CASRLGLAGSYEQYF	TGTGCCAGCAGGTTGGGACTAGCGGGCTCCTACGAGCAGTACTTC
TRBJ1-2	-	-	15	TRBV19	CASSITGSTPYGYTF	TGTGCCAGTAGTATTACAGGTTCGACGCCATATGGCTACACCTTC
TRBJ1-1	-	TRBD1	15	TRBV2	CASMRGPYSDTEAFF	TGTGCCAGCATGAGGGGGCCCTACTCGGACACTGAAGCTTTCTTT
TRBJ2-7	-	-	12	TRBV5-1	CASSLEGEEQYF	TGCGCCAGCAGCTTGGAGGGGGAAGAGCAGTACTTC
TRBJ1-5	-	-	14	TRBV7-2	CASSIQKGNQPQHF	TGTGCCAGCAGCATCCAAAAGGGGAATCAGCCCCAGCATTTT
TRBJ2-3	-	TRBD1	15	TRBV7-8	CASSSQGAKADTQYF	TGTGCCAGCAGCTCACAGGGGGCGAAGGCAGATACGCAGTATTTT
TRBJ2-1	-	TRBD1	13	TRBV7-9	CASSGRQGQEQFF	TGTGCCAGCAGCGGCCGACAGGGACAGGAGCAGTTCTTC
TRBJ2-3	-	TRBD1	15	TRBV7-8	CASSFNRGRADTQYF	TGTGCCAGCAGCTTCAACAGGGGGCGGGCAGATACGCAGTATTTT
TRBJ2-7	-	TRBD1	15	TRBV5-1	CASTRTGGASYEQYF	TGCGCCAGCACTCGGACAGGGGGGGCCTCCTACGAGCAGTACTTC
TRBJ2-2	-	-	14	TRBV28	CASSFAGKTGELFF	TGTGCCAGCAGTTTTGCAGGGAAGACCGGGGAGCTGTTTTTT
TRBJ2-1	-	TRBD2	15	TRBV2	CATRWDYLAYNEQFF	TGTGCCACCAGATGGGACTACCTCGCCTACAATGAGCAGTTCTTC
TRBJ1-4	-	TRBD1	14	TRBV5-1	CASSSGQPNEKLFF	TGCGCCAGCAGCTCGGGACAGCCAAATGAAAAACTGTTTTTT
TRBJ2-4	-	TRBD1	17	TRBV5-1	CASSLALGQGNKNIQYF	TGCGCCAGCAGCTTGGCACTAGGACAGGGGAACAAAAACATTCAGTACTTC
TRBJ1-3	-	-	18	TRBV9	CASSVGASGGLSGNTIYF	TGTGCCAGCAGCGTAGGGGCATCGGGGGGTCTCTCTGGAAACACCATATATTTT
TRBJ2-1	once	-	13	TRBV18	CASSPRLENEQFF	TGTGCCAGCTCACCTCGACTAGAAAATGAGCAGTTCTTC
TRBJ2-5	-	TRBD2	15	TRBV7-2	CASSYSGRAQETQYF	TGTGCCAGCAGCTACAGCGGGAGGGCCCAGGAGACCCAGTACTTC
TRBJ2-5	-	TRBD2	16	TRBV18	CASSHRGTSGQETQYF	TGTGCCAGCTCCCACAGGGGGACTAGCGGACAAGAGACCCAGTACTTC
TRBJ1-1	-	-	12	TRBV6-5	CASTWGGAEAFF	TGTGCCAGCACCTGGGGGGGGGCTGAAGCTTTCTTT
TRBJ2-7	-	-	15	TRBV7-2	CASSLEFSASYEQYF	TGTGCCAGCAGCTTAGAGTTTAGCGCGTCCTACGAGCAGTACTTC
TRBJ2-3	-	TRBD2	18	TRBV7-9	CASSSSSTSGGAADTQYF	TGTGCCAGCAGCTCCTCTTCGACTAGCGGGGGGGCCGCAGATACGCAGTATTTT
TRBJ2-3	-	TRBD2	15	TRBV11-3	CASSLGGAGDGTQYF	TGTGCCAGCAGCTTAGGGGGTGCGGGGGATGGTACGCAGTATTTT
TRBJ2-1	once	-	15	TRBV6-5	CASSYSPTARGEQFF	TGTGCCAGCAGTTATAGTCCAACCGCTCGGGGTGAGCAGTTCTTC
TRBJ2-1	-	TRBD2	15	TRBV7-9	CASSSRGGGSNEQFF	TGTGCCAGCAGCTCACGGGGCGGGGGGTCCAATGAGCAGTTCTTC
TRBJ2-7	-	TRBD1	17	TRBV7-2	CASSSRNAGTGSHEQYF	TGTGCCAGCAGCTCACGAAACGCCGGGACAGGGTCCCACGAGCAGTACTTC
TRBJ2-6	-	TRBD1	21	TRBV23-1	CASSHVIHRGRVEDGANVLTF	TGCGCCAGCAGCCACGTTATCCACAGGGGGCGAGTTGAGGATGGGGCCAACGTCCTGACTTTC
TRBJ1-5	once	-	13	TRBV28	CASSLSGNQPQHF	TGTGCCAGCAGTTTATCAGGGAATCAGCCCCAGCATTTT
TRBJ1-2	-	TRBD1	14	TRBV5-4	CASSPEYDRGLGTF	TGTGCCAGCAGCCCTGAATACGACAGGGGGCTGGGTACCTTC